This T cell receptor beta chain was identified during a study of PD-1 blockade in classical Hodgkin lymphoma. Study-wide results and caveats: Reports indicated that newly diagnosed patients had lower baseline TCR diversity than healthy donors did. Similar baseline diversity was found in complete responders and newly diagnosed patients. No one has yet defined what causes the repertoire differences, which may be disease activity or prior therapy.

Per the germline V gene, CDR1 is MNHNS and CDR2 is SASEGT. This CDR3 has 16 residues. The J segment lost 4 bases and the V segment lost 3 bases, leaving 5 bases of the junction unmatched. Time point specified: cycle 4 day 1 (C4D1), after 6 weeks of nivolumab. Brentuximab vedotin exposure varied, and every patient relapsed after autologous stem cell transplantation. Produced via immunoSEQ multiplex PCR; TCRdb's table is partial and in-frame only. The data hold fewer than 35,000 clones, with around 85% observed a single time. With regard to this clone: Its antigen is not known.

This sequence originates from a human donor with classical Hodgkin lymphoma. This chain links TRBV6-1 with TRBJ2-2; 10 nucleotides align to TRBD2. The sequencing used peripheral blood mononuclear cells (PBMCs), collected before the fourth cycle of nivolumab. The CDR3 sequence: CASSESLAGVTGELFF. CDR3 nucleotide sequence: TGTGCCAGCAGTGAGTCGCTAGCGGGAGTCACCGGGGAGCTGTTTTTT.